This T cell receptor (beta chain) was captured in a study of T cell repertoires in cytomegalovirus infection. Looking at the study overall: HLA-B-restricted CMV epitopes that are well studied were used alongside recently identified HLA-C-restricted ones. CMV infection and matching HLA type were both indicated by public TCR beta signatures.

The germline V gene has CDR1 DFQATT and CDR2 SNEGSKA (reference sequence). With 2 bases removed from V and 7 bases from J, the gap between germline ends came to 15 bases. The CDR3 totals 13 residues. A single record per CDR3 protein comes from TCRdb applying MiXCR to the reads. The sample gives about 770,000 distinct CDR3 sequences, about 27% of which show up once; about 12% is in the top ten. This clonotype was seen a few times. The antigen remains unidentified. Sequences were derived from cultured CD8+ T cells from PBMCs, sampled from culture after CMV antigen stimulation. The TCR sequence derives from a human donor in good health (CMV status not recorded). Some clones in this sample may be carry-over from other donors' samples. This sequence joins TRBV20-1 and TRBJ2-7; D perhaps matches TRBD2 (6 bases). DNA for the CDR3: TGCAGTGCTAGATCTGCGGCAGGGAGGGAGCAGTACTTC. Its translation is CSARSAAGREQYF.